The rows below give T cell receptor beta chains drawn from one sample of a study of cytomegalovirus exposure and HLA in healthy donors. Here immunoSEQ multiplex PCR was the method, and the copy in TCRdb shows in-frame clones only, minus some. This table holds some 130,000 clones, roughly three quarters found once. Sequencing input: PBMCs. Every receptor here comes from a man aged 30 to 45 in good health and CMV-seronegative. Each CDR3 is given with its conserved first and last residue. The D gene is left open where the match is weak. Clone size, where shown, is once, few, many, or a class for clones that have expanded.

j_call v_call clone_size d_call cdr3_aa cdr3_nt
TRBJ2-7 TRBV6-1 - TRBD1 CASSEGTGWFSYEQYF TGTGCCAGCAGTGAAGGGACAGGGTGGTTCTCCTACGAGCAGTACTTC
TRBJ1-3 TRBV5-4 - TRBD1 CASSGDRGGNTIYF TGTGCCAGCAGCGGGGACAGGGGTGGAAACACCATATATTTT
TRBJ2-7 TRBV6-5 - - CASSSRGGNPYEQYF TGTGCCAGCAGTTCCCGTGGAGGGAACCCCTACGAGCAGTACTTC
TRBJ2-1 TRBV5-6 - - CASSLAVRTEQFF TGTGCCAGCAGCTTGGCGGTTCGCACGGAGCAGTTCTTC
TRBJ2-7 TRBV27 - TRBD2 CASSLEAGGFYEQYF TGTGCCAGCAGTTTGGAAGCGGGAGGGTTCTACGAGCAGTACTTC
TRBJ1-4 TRBV2 - - CASTRRGGAGEKLFF TGTGCCAGCACCAGAAGGGGGGGGGCTGGTGAAAAACTGTTTTTT
TRBJ2-7 TRBV6-5 - - CASSFIGSSYEQYF TGTGCCAGCAGTTTTATCGGGAGCTCCTACGAGCAGTACTTC
TRBJ2-5 TRBV5-8 - - CASSLGAGVRQETQYF TGTGCCAGCAGCTTGGGGGCAGGGGTCCGACAAGAGACCCAGTACTTC
TRBJ2-7 TRBV29-1 - TRBD2 CSVASGSNEQYF TGCAGCGTCGCTAGCGGGAGCAACGAGCAGTACTTC
TRBJ1-2 TRBV5-1 - TRBD1 CASSFYTGGDGYTF TGCGCCAGCAGCTTCTATACAGGGGGCGATGGCTACACCTTC
TRBJ2-2 TRBV6-5 - - CASSSHSGGELFF TGTGCCAGCAGTTCCCATAGTGGCGGGGAGCTGTTTTTT
TRBJ2-3 TRBV7-9 - - CASSLGHHTDTQYF TGTGCCAGCAGCTTAGGGCACCACACAGATACGCAGTATTTT
TRBJ2-7 TRBV27 - TRBD1 CASSAGTGGLGSSYEQYF TGTGCCAGCAGTGCCGGGACAGGGGGTCTAGGGAGCTCCTACGAGCAGTACTTC
TRBJ1-1 TRBV19 few - CASAPTAMNTEAFF TGTGCCAGTGCACCGACAGCCATGAACACTGAAGCTTTCTTT
TRBJ2-1 TRBV12-5 - TRBD2 CASGLAGEGPYNEQFF TGTGCTAGTGGTCTAGCGGGAGAGGGACCCTACAATGAGCAGTTCTTC
TRBJ2-3 TRBV29-1 once - CSAKVGASTDTQYF TGCAGCGCTAAAGTGGGGGCTAGCACAGATACGCAGTATTTT
TRBJ2-2 TRBV9 - TRBD1 CASTLDREVTGELFF TGTGCCAGCACCCTCGACAGGGAAGTTACCGGGGAGCTGTTTTTT
TRBJ2-6 TRBV28 - - CASSFEVAGANVLTF TGTGCCAGCAGTTTTGAGGTGGCTGGGGCCAACGTCCTGACTTTC
TRBJ1-1 TRBV7-9 - - CASSLGDLLNTEAFF TGTGCCAGCAGCTTGGGAGACTTGTTGAACACTGAAGCTTTCTTT
TRBJ2-4 TRBV9 - - CASSVGGSAKNIQYF TGTGCCAGCAGCGTAGGAGGGAGCGCCAAAAACATTCAGTACTTC
TRBJ2-1 TRBV27 - - CASSSRGGSEFF TGTGCCAGCAGTTCCAGAGGCGGTTCGGAGTTCTTC
TRBJ2-3 TRBV6-5 - TRBD2 CASSYSRTSGMYTQYF TGTGCCAGCAGTTACTCTCGGACTAGCGGGATGTATACGCAGTATTTT
TRBJ2-2 TRBV5-1 - - CASSLGSAGELFF TGCGCCAGCAGCTTGGGGTCGGCCGGGGAGCTGTTTTTT
TRBJ1-3 TRBV5-1 - TRBD1 CASSFGTGGNTIYF TGCGCCAGCAGCTTTGGGACAGGGGGAAACACCATATATTTT
TRBJ1-5 TRBV19 - - CASSTQGRGNQPQHF TGTGCCAGTAGTACACAGGGAAGAGGCAATCAGCCCCAGCATTTT
TRBJ2-1 TRBV5-1 few TRBD2 CASSLAPRTSGMYNEQFF TGCGCCAGCAGCTTGGCCCCCCGGACTAGCGGGATGTACAATGAGCAGTTCTTC
TRBJ2-7 TRBV11-2 few - CASSLIRGFNEQYF TGTGCCAGCAGCTTAATAAGGGGTTTCAACGAGCAGTACTTC
TRBJ1-2 TRBV5-1 once TRBD1 CASSLSDRGGYTF TGCGCCAGCAGCTTGTCAGACAGGGGTGGCTACACCTTC
TRBJ2-5 TRBV5-1 few - CASSPGAGQGETQYF TGCGCCAGCAGCCCGGGCGCAGGGCAAGGAGAGACCCAGTACTTC
TRBJ2-7 TRBV7-9 - TRBD2 CASRREASYEQYF TGTGCCAGCAGGCGGGAGGCCTCCTACGAGCAGTACTTC
TRBJ2-1 TRBV2 once - CASSAQPSSYNEQFF TGTGCCAGCAGTGCCCAACCTAGCTCCTACAATGAGCAGTTCTTC